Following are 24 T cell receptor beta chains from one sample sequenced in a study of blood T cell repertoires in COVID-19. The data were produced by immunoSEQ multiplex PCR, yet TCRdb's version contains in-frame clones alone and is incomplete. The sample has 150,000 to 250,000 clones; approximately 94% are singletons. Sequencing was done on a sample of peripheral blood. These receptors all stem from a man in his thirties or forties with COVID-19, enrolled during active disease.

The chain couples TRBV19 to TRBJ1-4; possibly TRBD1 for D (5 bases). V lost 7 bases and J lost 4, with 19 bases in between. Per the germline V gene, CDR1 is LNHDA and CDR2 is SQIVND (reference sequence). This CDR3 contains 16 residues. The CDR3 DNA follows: TGTGCCAGTACCCCCTCTGATTCAGGGCGTAATGAAAAACTGTTTTTT. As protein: CASTPSDSGRNEKLFF.

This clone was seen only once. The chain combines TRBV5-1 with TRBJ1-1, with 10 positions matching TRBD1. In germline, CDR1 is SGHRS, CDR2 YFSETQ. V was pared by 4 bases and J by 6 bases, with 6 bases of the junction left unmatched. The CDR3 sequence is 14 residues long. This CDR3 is CASSPGQGTPEAFF. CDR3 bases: TGCGCCAGCAGCCCGGGACAGGGGACGCCTGAAGCTTTCTTT.

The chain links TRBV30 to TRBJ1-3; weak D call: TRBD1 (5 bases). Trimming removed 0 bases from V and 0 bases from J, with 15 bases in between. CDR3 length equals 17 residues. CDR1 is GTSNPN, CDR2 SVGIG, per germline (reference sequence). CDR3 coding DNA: TGTGCCTGGAGTGTACGCGTGGGGCCGAACTCTGGAAACACCATATATTTT. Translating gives CAWSVRVGPNSGNTIYF. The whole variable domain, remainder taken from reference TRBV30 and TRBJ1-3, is SQTIHQWPATLVQPVGSPLSLECTVEGTSNPNLYWYRQAAGRGLQLLFYSVGIGQISSEVPQNLSASRPQDRQFILSSKKLLLSDSGFYLCAWSVRVGPNSGNTIYFGEGSWLTVV.

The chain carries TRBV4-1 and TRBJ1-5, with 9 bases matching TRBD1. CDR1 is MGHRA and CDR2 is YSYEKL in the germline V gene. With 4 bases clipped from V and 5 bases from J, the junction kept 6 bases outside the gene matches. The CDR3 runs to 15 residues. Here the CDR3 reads CASSLGQGTHQPQHF. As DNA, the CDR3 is TGCGCCAGCAGCCTTGGACAGGGGACTCATCAGCCCCAGCATTTT.

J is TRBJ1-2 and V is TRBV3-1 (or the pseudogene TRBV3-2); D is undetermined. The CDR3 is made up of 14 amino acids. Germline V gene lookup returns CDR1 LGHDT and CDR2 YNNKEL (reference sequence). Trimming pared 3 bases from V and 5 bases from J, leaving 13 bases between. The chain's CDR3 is CASSHEGGLYGYTF. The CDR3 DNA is TGTGCCAGCAGCCACGAGGGAGGGCTATATGGCTACACCTTC.

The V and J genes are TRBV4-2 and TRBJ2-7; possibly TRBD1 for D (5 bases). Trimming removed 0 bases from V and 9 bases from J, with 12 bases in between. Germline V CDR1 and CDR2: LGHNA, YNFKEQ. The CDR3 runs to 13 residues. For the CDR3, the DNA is TGTGCCAGCAGCCAAGATTTGTTTCAGGGGCAGTACTTC. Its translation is CASSQDLFQGQYF.

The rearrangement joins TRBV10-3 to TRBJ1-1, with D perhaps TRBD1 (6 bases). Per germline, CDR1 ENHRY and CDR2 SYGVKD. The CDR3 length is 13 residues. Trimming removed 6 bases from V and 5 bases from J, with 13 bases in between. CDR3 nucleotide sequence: TGTGCCATCAGCCCCAAGGGGGAGACTGAAGCTTTCTTT. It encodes CAISPKGETEAFF.

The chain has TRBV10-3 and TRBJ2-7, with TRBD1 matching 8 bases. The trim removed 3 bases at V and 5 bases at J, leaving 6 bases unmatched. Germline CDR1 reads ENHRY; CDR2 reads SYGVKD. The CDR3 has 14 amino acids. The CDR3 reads CAISDGQGGDEQYF. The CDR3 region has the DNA TGTGCCATCAGTGACGGACAGGGCGGGGACGAGCAGTACTTC.

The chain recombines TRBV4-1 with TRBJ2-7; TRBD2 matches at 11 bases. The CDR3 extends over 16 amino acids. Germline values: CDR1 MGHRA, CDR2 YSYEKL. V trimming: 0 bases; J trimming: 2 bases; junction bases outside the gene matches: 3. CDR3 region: CASSQDLTSGAYEQYF. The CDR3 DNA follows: TGCGCCAGCAGCCAAGACTTGACTAGCGGGGCCTACGAGCAGTACTTC.

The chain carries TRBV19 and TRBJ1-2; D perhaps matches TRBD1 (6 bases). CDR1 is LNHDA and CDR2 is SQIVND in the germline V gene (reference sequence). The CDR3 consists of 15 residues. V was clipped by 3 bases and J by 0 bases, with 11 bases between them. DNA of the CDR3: TGTGCCAGTAGTATTGCGACAGGTGCTAACTATGGCTACACCTTC. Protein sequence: CASSIATGANYGYTF.

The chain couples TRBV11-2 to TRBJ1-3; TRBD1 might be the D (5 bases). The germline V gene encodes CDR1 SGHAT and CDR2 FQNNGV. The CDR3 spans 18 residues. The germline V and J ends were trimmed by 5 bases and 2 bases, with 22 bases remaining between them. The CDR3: CASSNAPWRRGTGNTIYF. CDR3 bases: TGTGCCAGCAGCAACGCCCCTTGGAGGAGGGGTACTGGAAACACCATATATTTT.

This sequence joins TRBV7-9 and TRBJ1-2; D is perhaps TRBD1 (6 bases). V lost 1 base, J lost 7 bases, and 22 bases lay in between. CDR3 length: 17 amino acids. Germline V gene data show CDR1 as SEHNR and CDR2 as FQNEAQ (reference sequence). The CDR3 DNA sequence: TGTGCCAGCAGCTTAGAAGGGGACACGGTGGTAACTGGTGGCTACACCTTC. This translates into CASSLEGDTVVTGGYTF.

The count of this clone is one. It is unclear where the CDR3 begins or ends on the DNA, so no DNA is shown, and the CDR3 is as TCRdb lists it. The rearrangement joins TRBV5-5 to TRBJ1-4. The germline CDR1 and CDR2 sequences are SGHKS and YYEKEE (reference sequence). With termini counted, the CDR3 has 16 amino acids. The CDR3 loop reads CASSFGSGVRSEKLFF.

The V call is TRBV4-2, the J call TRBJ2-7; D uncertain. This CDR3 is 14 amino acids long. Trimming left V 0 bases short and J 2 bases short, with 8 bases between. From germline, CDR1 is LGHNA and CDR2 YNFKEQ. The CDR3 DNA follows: TGTGCCAGCAGCCAAGATAACGGTGCCTACGAGCAGTACTTC. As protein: CASSQDNGAYEQYF.

CDR3 amino acids: CASSLRPTGLNSPLHF. CDR3 nucleotide sequence: TGTGCCAGCAGCTTAAGACCCACAGGGCTCAATTCACCCCTCCACTTT. The chain joins TRBV27 to TRBJ1-6; D may be TRBD1 (6 bases). This CDR3 comprises 16 residues. Per the germline V gene, CDR1 is MNHEY and CDR2 is SMNVEV (reference sequence). Deletions cut 6 bases from V and 7 bases from J, with 19 bases between.

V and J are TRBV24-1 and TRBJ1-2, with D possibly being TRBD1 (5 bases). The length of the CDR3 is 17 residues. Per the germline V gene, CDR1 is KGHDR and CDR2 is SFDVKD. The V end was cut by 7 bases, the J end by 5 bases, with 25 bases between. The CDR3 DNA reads TGTGCCACCAGAACAGGCTGGGGAAGGCCTGAGAGGTATGGCTACACCTTC. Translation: CATRTGWGRPERYGYTF.

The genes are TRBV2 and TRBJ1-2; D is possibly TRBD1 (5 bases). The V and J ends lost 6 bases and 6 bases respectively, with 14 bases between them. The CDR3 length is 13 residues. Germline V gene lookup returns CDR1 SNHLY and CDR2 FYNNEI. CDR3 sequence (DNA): TGTGCCAGCAGCTCCTCAGGGATGGATGGCTACACCTTC. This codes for CASSSSGMDGYTF.

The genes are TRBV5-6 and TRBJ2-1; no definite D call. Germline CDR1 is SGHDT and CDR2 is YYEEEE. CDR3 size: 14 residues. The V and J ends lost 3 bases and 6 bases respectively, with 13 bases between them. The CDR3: CASSSGPRSNEQFF. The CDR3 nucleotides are TGTGCCAGCAGCTCAGGCCCGAGAAGCAATGAGCAGTTCTTC.

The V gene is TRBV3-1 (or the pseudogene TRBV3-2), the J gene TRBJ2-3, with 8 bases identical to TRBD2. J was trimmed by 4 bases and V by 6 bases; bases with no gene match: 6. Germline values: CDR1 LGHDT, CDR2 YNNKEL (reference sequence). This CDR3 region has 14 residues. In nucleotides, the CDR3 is TGTGCCAGCAGGACGGGACTAGTTCCAGATACGCAGTATTTT. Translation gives CASRTGLVPDTQYF.

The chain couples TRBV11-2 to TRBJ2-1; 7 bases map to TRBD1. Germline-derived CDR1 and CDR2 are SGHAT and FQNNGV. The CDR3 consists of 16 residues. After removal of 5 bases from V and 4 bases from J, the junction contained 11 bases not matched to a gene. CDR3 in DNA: TGTGCCAGCAGCCCGATTACAGGGGCCCATTACAATGAGCAGTTCTTC. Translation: CASSPITGAHYNEQFF.

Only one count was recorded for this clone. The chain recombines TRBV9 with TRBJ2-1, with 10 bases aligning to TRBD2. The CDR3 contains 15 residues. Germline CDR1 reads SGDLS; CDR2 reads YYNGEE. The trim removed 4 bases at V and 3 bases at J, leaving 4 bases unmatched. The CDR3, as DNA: TGTGCCAGCAGCCCCTCTAGCGGGGGCTACAATGAGCAGTTCTTC. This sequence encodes CASSPSSGGYNEQFF. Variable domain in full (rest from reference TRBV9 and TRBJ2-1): DSGVTQTPKHLITATGQRVTLRCSPRSGDLSVYWYQQSLDQGLQFLIQYYNGEERAKGNILERFSAQQFPDLHSELNLSSLELGDSALYFCASSPSSGGYNEQFFGPGTRLTVL.

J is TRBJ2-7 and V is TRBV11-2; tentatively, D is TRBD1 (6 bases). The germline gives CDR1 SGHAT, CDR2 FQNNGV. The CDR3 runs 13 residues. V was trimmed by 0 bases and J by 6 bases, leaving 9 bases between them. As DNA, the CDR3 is TGTGCCAGCAGCTTAGAACAGGGCGGCGAGCAGTACTTC. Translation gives CASSLEQGGEQYF.

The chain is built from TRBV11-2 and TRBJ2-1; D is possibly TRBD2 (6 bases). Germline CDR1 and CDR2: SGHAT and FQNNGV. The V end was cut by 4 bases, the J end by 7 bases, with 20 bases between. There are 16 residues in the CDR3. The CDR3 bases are TGTGCCAGCAGCTCTTACTCAGGGACTGGGGATAATGAGCAGTTCTTC. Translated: CASSSYSGTGDNEQFF.

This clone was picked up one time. The CDR3 is CASSLQGATYEQYF. For the CDR3, the DNA is TGTGCCAGCAGCTTGCAGGGGGCTACCTACGAGCAGTACTTC. The chain uses TRBV5-4 and TRBJ2-7; 8 bases align to TRBD1. V shed 1 base and J 2 bases; nucleotides not matched to a gene: 2. This CDR3 has 14 amino acids. CDR1 SGHNT and CDR2 YYREEE come from the germline V gene (reference sequence). Variable domain in full (rest from reference TRBV5-4 and TRBJ2-7): ETGVTQSPTHLIKTRGQQVTLRCSSQSGHNTVSWYQQALGQGPQFIFQYYREEENGRGNFPPRFSGLQFPNYSSELNVNALELDDSALYLCASSLQGATYEQYFGPGTRLTVT.